The sequence of this T cell receptor (beta chain) was determined in a study of neurological immune-mediated disorders. This CDR3 has 14 amino acids. V shed 7 bases, J shed 15 bases, and the junction held 11 bases outside the gene matches. TCRdb reprocessed the 5' RACE reads via MiXCR and lists one record per CDR3 protein. Among about 43,000 distinct CDR3 sequences listed, approximately 11% were seen once. This clonotype was detected many times. Sequencing was performed on PBMCs. The clonotype originates from a female donor in good health. The genes are TRBV12-3 or TRBV12-4 and TRBJ2-1; 14 bases are shared with TRBD2. The CDR3 is CASTRGTSGRTRFF. In DNA form, the CDR3 reads TGTGCCAGCACCCGAGGGACTAGCGGGAGAACTCGGTTCTTC.